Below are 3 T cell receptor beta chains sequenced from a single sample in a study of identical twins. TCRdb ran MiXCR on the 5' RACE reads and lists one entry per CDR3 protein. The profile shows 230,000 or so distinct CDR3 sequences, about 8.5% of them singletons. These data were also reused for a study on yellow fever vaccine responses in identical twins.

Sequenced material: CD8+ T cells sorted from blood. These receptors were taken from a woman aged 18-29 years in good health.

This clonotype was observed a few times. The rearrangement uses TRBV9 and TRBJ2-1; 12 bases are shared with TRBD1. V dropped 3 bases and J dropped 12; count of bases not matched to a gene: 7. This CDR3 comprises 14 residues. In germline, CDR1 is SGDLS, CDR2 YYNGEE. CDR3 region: CASSAPGTGGAQFF. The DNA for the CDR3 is TGTGCCAGCAGCGCACCCGGGACAGGGGGCGCGCAGTTCTTC. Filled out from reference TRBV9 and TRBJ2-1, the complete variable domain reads DSGVTQTPKHLITATGQRVTLRCSPRSGDLSVYWYQQSLDQGLQFLIQYYNGEERAKGNILERFSAQQFPDLHSELNLSSLELGDSALYFCASSAPGTGGAQFFGPGTRLTVL.

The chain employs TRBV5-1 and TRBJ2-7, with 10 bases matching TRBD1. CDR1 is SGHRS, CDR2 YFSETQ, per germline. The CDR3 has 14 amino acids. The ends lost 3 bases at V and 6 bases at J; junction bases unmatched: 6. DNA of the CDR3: TGCGCCAGCAGCTGGGCGGGACAGGGGTTCGAGCAGTACTTC. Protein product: CASSWAGQGFEQYF.

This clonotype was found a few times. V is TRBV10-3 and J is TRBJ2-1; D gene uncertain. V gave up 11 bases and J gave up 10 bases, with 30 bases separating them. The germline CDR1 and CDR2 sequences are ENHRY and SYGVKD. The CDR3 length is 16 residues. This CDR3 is CAPERPLVVGWGEQFF. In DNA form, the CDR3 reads TGTGCCCCCGAAAGACCTCTAGTTGTGGGGTGGGGAGAGCAGTTCTTC.